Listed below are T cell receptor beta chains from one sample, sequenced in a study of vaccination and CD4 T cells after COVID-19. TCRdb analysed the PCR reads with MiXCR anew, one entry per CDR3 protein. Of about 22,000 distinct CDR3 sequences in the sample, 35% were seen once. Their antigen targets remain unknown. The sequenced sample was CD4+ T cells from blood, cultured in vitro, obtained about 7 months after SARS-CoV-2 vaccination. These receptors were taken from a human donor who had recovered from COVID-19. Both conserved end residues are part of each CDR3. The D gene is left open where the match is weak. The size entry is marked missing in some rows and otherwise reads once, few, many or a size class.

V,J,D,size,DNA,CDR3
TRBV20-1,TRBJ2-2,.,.,TGCAGTGCTAGTGAGGGAGAGGCCGGGGAGCTGTTTTTT,CSASEGEAGELFF
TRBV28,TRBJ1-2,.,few,TGTGCCAGCAGTATATACAGCTATGGCTACACCTTC,CASSIYSYGYTF
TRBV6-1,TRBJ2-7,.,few,TGTGCCAGCAGCACCGGACCGATTTATGGGCAGTACTTC,CASSTGPIYGQYF
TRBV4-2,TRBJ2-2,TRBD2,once,TGTGCCAGCAGCGCACTAGCGACGGCCGGGGAGCTGTTTTTT,CASSALATAGELFF
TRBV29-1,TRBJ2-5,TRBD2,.,TGCAGCGTTGACGGGCTAGCGGGATACGGTTTAGAGACCCAGTACTTC,CSVDGLAGYGLETQYF
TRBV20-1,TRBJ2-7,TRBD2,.,TGCAGTGCTAGCGGGAGGGCCTTCTACGAGCAGTACTTC,CSASGRAFYEQYF
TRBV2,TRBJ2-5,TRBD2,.,TGTGCCAGCAGCGGACTAGCGGGAGGGGAAGAGACCCAGTACTTC,CASSGLAGGEETQYF
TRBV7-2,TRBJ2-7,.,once,TGTGCCAGCAGTGGGAAGATGGCGGGTTGGAATTACGAGCAGTACTTC,CASSGKMAGWNYEQYF
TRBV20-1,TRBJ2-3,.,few,TGCAGTCCTCTCCGGGGCACAGATACGCAGTATTTT,CSPLRGTDTQYF
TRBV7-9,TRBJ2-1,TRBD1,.,TGTGCCAGCAGCTTCGGGACAGGGGGCTTCAATGAGCAGTTCTTC,CASSFGTGGFNEQFF